This TCR beta chain is from a study of CD8 T cells in ankylosing spondylitis. This clonotype was seen ten or more times. Antigen specificity is unknown. Germline CDR1 reads SNHLY; CDR2 reads FYNNEI. The length of the CDR3 is 11 residues. V was pared by 10 bases and J by 8 bases, with 11 bases between. Findings of the study overall: Roughly eight highly homologous variants formed a TCR beta motif that appeared characteristic of ankylosing spondylitis blood. Disease-linked clones displayed a CD8+ phenotype and appeared relatively rarely in peripheral blood. Matched ankylosing spondylitis synovial fluid reportedly showed significant enrichment of disease-linked clones.

Generation of TCR beta libraries employed quantitative 5'-RACE incorporating molecular barcodes. Each CDR3 protein gets one entry after TCRdb re-called the 5' RACE reads with MiXCR. The table records tens of thousands of distinct CDR3 sequences, 7.4% of them present only once. What was sequenced was blood, either unsorted or a sorted T cell fraction (not recorded which). This clonotype was sampled from a female donor with ankylosing spondylitis or in good health (not recorded which). The gene calls are TRBV2 and TRBJ1-4; D gene uncertain. The CDR3 protein is CAISNREKLFF. CDR3 nucleotide sequence: TGTGCCATTTCAAACAGAGAAAAACTGTTTTTT. The whole variable domain, remainder taken from reference TRBV2 and TRBJ1-4, is EPEVTQTPSHQVTQMGQEVILRCVPISNHLYFYWYRQILGQKVEFLVSFYNNEISEKSEIFDDQFSVERPDGSNFTLKIRSTKLEDSAMYFCAISNREKLFFGSGTQLSVL.